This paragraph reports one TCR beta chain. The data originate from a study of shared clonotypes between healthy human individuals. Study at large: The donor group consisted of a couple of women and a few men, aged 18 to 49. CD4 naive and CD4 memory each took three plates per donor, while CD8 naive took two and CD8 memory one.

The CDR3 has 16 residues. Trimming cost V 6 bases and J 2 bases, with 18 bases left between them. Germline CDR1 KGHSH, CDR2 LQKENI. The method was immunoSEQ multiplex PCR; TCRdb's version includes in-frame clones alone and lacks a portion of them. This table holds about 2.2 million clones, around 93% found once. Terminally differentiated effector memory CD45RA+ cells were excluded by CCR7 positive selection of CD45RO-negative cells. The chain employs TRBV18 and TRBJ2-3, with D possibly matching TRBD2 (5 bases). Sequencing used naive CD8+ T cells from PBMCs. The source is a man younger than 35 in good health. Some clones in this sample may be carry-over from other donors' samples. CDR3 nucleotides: TGTGCCAGCTCCACGGAGTATAGAGCGGACACAGATACGCAGTATTTT. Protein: CASSTEYRADTDTQYF.